Below are 22 T cell receptor beta chains sequenced from a single sample in a study of identifying expanded T cells in peripheral blood (dated by TCRdb to between 2018 and 2021). Receptor libraries were prepared by the immunoSEQ multiplex PCR assay. As stored in TCRdb, this immuneACCESS dataset retains in-frame rearrangements with V and J assigned. A fraction of the clones does not appear; measured against another copy, unresolved V genes explain less than half of the discrepancy, and the remainder lacks a known reason. Across this sample there are about 76,000 clones, with approximately 84% seen only once. Of the sample, 15% to 20% falls within the top ten clones. Sample: blood. The receptors were gathered from a person between 18 and 75 years old in good health.

This sequence joins TRBV4-3 and TRBJ2-7; 7 nucleotides match TRBD1. This CDR3 contains 14 residues. The trim removed 4 bases at V and 4 bases at J, leaving 7 bases unmatched. Germline V lookup: CDR1 LGHNA, CDR2 YSLEER. The CDR3 DNA is TGCGCCAGCAGCCTCTGGACAGGAAATTACGAGCAGTACTTC. Encoded protein: CASSLWTGNYEQYF.

The J gene is TRBJ2-2, the V gene TRBV19; TRBD2 matches 12 bases. The CDR3 spans 15 residues. J gave up 7 bases and V 7 bases, and 7 bases lay outside the gene matches. Germline V lookup: CDR1 LNHDA, CDR2 SQIVND (reference sequence). Written as DNA, the CDR3 is TGTGCCAGTATGAGACTAGCGGGAGAGGGCGGGGAGCTGTTTTTT. It is translated as CASMRLAGEGGELFF.

This chain connects TRBV12-5 to TRBJ2-2; D remains unclear. The germline V gene encodes CDR1 LGHNT and CDR2 FRNRAP. V lost 8 bases and J 3 bases, leaving 7 bases between the germline ends. The CDR3 sequence is 12 residues long. Written as DNA, the CDR3 is TGTGCTAGTTATAGGGACACCGGGGAGCTGTTTTTT. It codes for CASYRDTGELFF.

In this sample, this clone turned up once. The chain employs TRBV28 and TRBJ2-7, with a tentative D call TRBD2 (6 bases). There are 11 residues in the CDR3. Trimming removed 11 bases at V and 3 bases at J, with 11 bases between. The V gene's germline CDR1 is MDHEN and CDR2 SYDVKM. CDR3 DNA: TGTGCCGGTGGGCGGGGCTACGAGCAGTACTTC. Its protein is CAGGRGYEQYF.

The V and J genes are TRBV5-1 and TRBJ2-7; 7 bases line up with TRBD2. The CDR3 runs 18 residues. V lost 1 base and J lost 0; bases outside the gene matches: 13. Germline V CDR1 and CDR2: SGHRS, YFSETQ. The CDR3 loop reads CASSLSILGGSSSYEQYF. The CDR3 DNA follows: TGCGCCAGCAGCTTGTCCATTCTGGGCGGGAGCAGCTCCTACGAGCAGTACTTC.

V is TRBV19 and J is TRBJ2-7, with 7 bases matching TRBD2. The CDR3 is made up of 14 amino acids. With 5 bases clipped from V and 6 bases from J, the junction kept 10 bases outside the gene matches. Germline CDR1 LNHDA, CDR2 SQIVND (reference sequence). The CDR3 nucleotides read TGTGCCAGTAGTGTAACAGGAGGGGAGGGCGAGCAGTACTTC. Protein sequence: CASSVTGGEGEQYF.

This chain joins TRBV27 and TRBJ2-5, with D uncertain. V dropped 6 bases and J dropped 2 bases, with 10 bases sitting between them. Germline CDR1 is MNHEY and CDR2 is SMNVEV (reference sequence). CDR3 length: 13 residues. For the CDR3, the DNA is TGTGCCAGCAGGTCTTTCCTTCAAGAGACCCAGTACTTC. This sequence encodes CASRSFLQETQYF.

V gene TRBV28 combines with J gene TRBJ2-1, with D possibly TRBD2 on 6 matching bases. This CDR3 contains 15 residues. From germline, CDR1 is MDHEN and CDR2 SYDVKM. Trimming took off 2 bases at V and 4 bases at J, with 12 bases between the two ends. This chain's CDR3 is CASSLGTPAYNEQFF. CDR3 DNA: TGTGCCAGCAGTTTAGGGACTCCGGCATACAATGAGCAGTTCTTC.

The CDR3 here is CASSTPYRSNTEAFF. The CDR3 DNA is TGTGCCAGTAGTACCCCCTACAGAAGTAACACTGAAGCTTTCTTT. The chain employs TRBV19 and TRBJ1-1; D remains ambiguous. The V end lost 4 bases, the J end lost 2 bases, and 14 bases lay between the germline ends. CDR1 is LNHDA and CDR2 is SQIVND in the germline V gene (reference sequence). The CDR3 spans 15 residues.

The J gene is TRBJ2-1, the V gene TRBV20-1; TRBD2 might be the D (6 bases). CDR1 DFQATT and CDR2 SNEGSKA come from the germline V gene (reference sequence). V was cut by 3 bases and J by 7 bases, with 7 bases left in between. This CDR3 region has 11 residues. In DNA, the CDR3 is TGCAGTGCTAGCGGGGGAAATGAGCAGTTCTTC. Amino acids: CSASGGNEQFF.

This rearrangement joins TRBV10-3 to TRBJ1-5; TRBD1 matches at 9 bases. The germline V gene has CDR1 ENHRY and CDR2 SYGVKD. With 5 bases clipped from V and 6 bases from J, the junction kept 5 bases outside the gene matches. This CDR3 has 14 amino acids. This chain's CDR3 is CAISRTGEGQPQHF. CDR3 coding DNA: TGTGCCATCAGTAGGACAGGGGAGGGTCAGCCCCAGCATTTT.

The V and J genes are TRBV6-5 and TRBJ2-1, with a tentative D call TRBD2 (6 bases). V lost 6 bases and J lost 7, with 7 bases in between. This CDR3 has 11 residues. Germline CDR1 is MNHEY and CDR2 is SVGAGI. In DNA, the CDR3 is TGTGCCAGCAGGGGGAGGAATGAGCAGTTCTTC. Its protein product is CASRGRNEQFF.

The V and J genes are TRBV9 and TRBJ1-3, with 7 positions matching TRBD1. V was pared by 4 bases and J by 4 bases, with 8 bases of the junction left unmatched. The germline V gene encodes CDR1 SGDLS and CDR2 YYNGEE. The length of the CDR3 is 15 residues. The CDR3 nucleotides read TGTGCCAGCAGCCCCCCTGGGACAGTCGGAAACACCATATATTTT. The encoded protein is CASSPPGTVGNTIYF. Complete variable domain (other parts from reference TRBV9 and TRBJ1-3): DSGVTQTPKHLITATGQRVTLRCSPRSGDLSVYWYQQSLDQGLQFLIQYYNGEERAKGNILERFSAQQFPDLHSELNLSSLELGDSALYFCASSPPGTVGNTIYFGEGSWLTVV.

This chain links TRBV4-2 with TRBJ1-4; TRBD1 is a possible D gene (5 bases). Germline assignment: CDR1 LGHNA and CDR2 YNFKEQ. The CDR3 totals 15 residues. Trimming took off 0 bases at V and 2 bases at J, with 7 bases between the two ends. The CDR3, as DNA: TGTGCCAGCAGCCAAGACAGGGCTACTAATGAAAAACTGTTTTTT. This encodes CASSQDRATNEKLFF.

J is TRBJ1-5 and V is TRBV30; no clear D. The V and J ends lost 0 bases and 1 base respectively, with 7 bases between them. The CDR3 loop spans 14 amino acids. Germline V gene lookup returns CDR1 GTSNPN and CDR2 SVGIG (reference sequence). The CDR3 is CAWSVLGSNQPQHF. In DNA form, the CDR3 reads TGTGCCTGGAGTGTACTTGGAAGCAATCAGCCCCAGCATTTT. Supplemented by reference TRBV30 and TRBJ1-5, the full variable domain reads SQTIHQWPATLVQPVGSPLSLECTVEGTSNPNLYWYRQAAGRGLQLLFYSVGIGQISSEVPQNLSASRPQDRQFILSSKKLLLSDSGFYLCAWSVLGSNQPQHFGDGTRLSIL.

The chain couples TRBV4-3 to TRBJ2-6, with a weak D call TRBD1 (6 bases). The CDR3 length is 17 residues. Trimming pared 0 bases from V and 4 bases from J, leaving 13 bases between. CDR1 is LGHNA, CDR2 YSLEER, per germline. The CDR3 nucleotides read TGCGCCAGCAGCCAAGATCTAGGGGGTACCGGGGCCAACGTCCTGACTTTC. As protein: CASSQDLGGTGANVLTF.

The chain is built from TRBV29-1 and TRBJ2-2; the D gene is possibly TRBD2 (6 bases). Trimming left V 1 base short and J 1 base short, with 7 bases between. Per germline, CDR1 SQVTM and CDR2 ANQGSEA. The CDR3 runs to 14 residues. Written as DNA, the CDR3 is TGCAGCGTTGAAGGGCGGGAGAACACCGGGGAGCTGTTTTTT. Translating it yields CSVEGRENTGELFF.

The CDR3, as DNA: TGTGCCAGTAGCGGGACAGGGATTAATGAAAAACTGTTTTTT. Its protein is CASSGTGINEKLFF. J is TRBJ1-4 and V is TRBV19, with 9 bases fitting TRBD1. Germline lookup yields CDR1 LNHDA and CDR2 SQIVND (reference sequence). This CDR3 is built from 14 residues. Trimming took 6 bases from V and 4 from J; bases not matched to a gene: 3. The full variable domain, in which reference TRBV19 and TRBJ1-4 provide the parts outside the CDR3, is DGGITQSPKYLFRKEGQNVTLSCEQNLNHDAMYWYRQDPGQGLRLIYYSQIVNDFQKGDIAEGYSVSREKKESFPLTVTSAQKNPTAFYLCASSGTGINEKLFFGSGTQLSVL.

The chain carries TRBV19 and TRBJ2-7; D not resolved. Per the germline V gene, CDR1 is LNHDA and CDR2 is SQIVND (reference sequence). CDR3 length equals 16 residues. V was pared by 3 bases and J by 2 bases, with 17 bases between. The DNA of the CDR3 is TGTGCCAGTAGTATTCGTAATGGGCTGAACCCCTACGAGCAGTACTTC. Translated, it gives CASSIRNGLNPYEQYF. Full variable domain (remainder filled in from reference TRBV19 and TRBJ2-7): DGGITQSPKYLFRKEGQNVTLSCEQNLNHDAMYWYRQDPGQGLRLIYYSQIVNDFQKGDIAEGYSVSREKKESFPLTVTSAQKNPTAFYLCASSIRNGLNPYEQYFGPGTRLTVT.

The chain recombines TRBV28 with TRBJ2-1; D ambiguous. The CDR3 is 13 amino acids. CDR1 MDHEN and CDR2 SYDVKM come from the germline V gene. V lost 3 bases to trimming and J lost 5 bases, with 8 bases between them. CDR3 amino acids: CASSFGRNNEQFF. In DNA form, the CDR3 reads TGTGCCAGCAGTTTTGGTAGGAACAATGAGCAGTTCTTC.

J is TRBJ2-1 and V is TRBV10-3, with 10 bases fitting TRBD1. The trim removed 5 bases at V and 7 bases at J, leaving 2 bases unmatched. CDR1 is ENHRY, CDR2 SYGVKD, per germline. The CDR3 is 13 amino acids. The CDR3 loop reads CAISRTGGNEQFF. The CDR3 DNA sequence: TGTGCCATCAGTCGGACAGGGGGGAATGAGCAGTTCTTC.

This clone was counted a few times. The chain employs TRBV7-2 and TRBJ2-7, with 7 bases matching TRBD1. The CDR3 runs to 19 residues. Trimming cost V 7 bases and J 5 bases; bases outside gene matches: 26. Germline CDR1 reads SGHTA; CDR2 reads FQGNSA. This CDR3 is CASTPPWTGPESGVDEQYF. CDR3 sequence (DNA): TGTGCCAGCACCCCCCCCTGGACAGGTCCAGAGTCAGGGGTGGACGAGCAGTACTTC. Complete variable domain (other parts from reference TRBV7-2 and TRBJ2-7): GAGVSQSPSNKVTEKGKDVELRCDPISGHTALYWYRQSLGQGLEFLIYFQGNSAPDKSGLPSDRFSAERTGGSVSTLTIQRTQQEDSAVYLCASTPPWTGPESGVDEQYFGPGTRLTVT.